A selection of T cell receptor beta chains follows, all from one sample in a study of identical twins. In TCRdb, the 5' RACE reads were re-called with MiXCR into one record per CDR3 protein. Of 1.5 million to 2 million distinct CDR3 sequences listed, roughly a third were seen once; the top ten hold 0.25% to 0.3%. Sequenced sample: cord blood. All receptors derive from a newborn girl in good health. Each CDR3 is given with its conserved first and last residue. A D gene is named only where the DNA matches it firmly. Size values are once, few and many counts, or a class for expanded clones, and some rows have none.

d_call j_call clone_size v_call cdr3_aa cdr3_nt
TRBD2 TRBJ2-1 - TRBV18 CASSPSPSGTSYNEQFF TGTGCCAGCTCACCATCGCCTAGCGGGACCTCCTACAATGAGCAGTTCTTC
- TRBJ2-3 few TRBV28 CASSSPRRDTDTQYF TGTGCCAGCAGTTCGCCGAGGAGGGACACAGATACGCAGTATTTT
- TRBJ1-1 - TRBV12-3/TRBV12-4 CASSLARQMNTEAFF TGTGCCAGCAGTTTAGCGAGGCAGATGAACACTGAAGCTTTCTTT
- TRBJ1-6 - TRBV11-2 CASSLSGTPRSPLHF TGTGCCAGCAGCTTATCCGGCACCCCCAGATCACCCCTCCACTTT
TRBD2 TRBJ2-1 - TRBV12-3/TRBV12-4 CASSLRLAGGPTYNEQFF TGTGCCAGCAGTTTGAGACTAGCGGGAGGGCCCACCTACAATGAGCAGTTCTTC
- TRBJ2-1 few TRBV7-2 CASTLGQGYNEQFF TGTGCCAGCACCCTGGGGCAGGGCTACAATGAGCAGTTCTTC
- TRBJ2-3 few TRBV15 CATSPPGDTQYF TGTGCCACCAGCCCCCCTGGAGATACGCAGTATTTT
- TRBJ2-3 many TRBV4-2 CASSQIGQHTQYF TGTGCCAGCAGCCAAATCGGCCAGCATACGCAGTATTTT
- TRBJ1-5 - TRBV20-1 CSARHQFNQPQHF TGCAGTGCTAGACACCAATTCAATCAGCCCCAGCATTTT
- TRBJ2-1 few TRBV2 CASSGWGPYNEQFF TGTGCCAGCAGTGGGTGGGGGCCCTACAATGAGCAGTTCTTC
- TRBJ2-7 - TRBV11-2 CASSLERSVPEPQYEQYF TGTGCCAGCAGCTTAGAACGAAGCGTGCCCGAGCCCCAATACGAGCAGTACTTC
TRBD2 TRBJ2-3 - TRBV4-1 CASSQGRAHTDTQYF TGCGCCAGCAGCCAGGGGAGGGCTCACACAGATACGCAGTATTTT
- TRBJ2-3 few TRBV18 CASSPLETLTDTQYF TGTGCCAGCTCACCGCTGGAGACTCTCACAGATACGCAGTATTTT
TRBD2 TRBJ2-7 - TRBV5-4 CASSPGLAGSSRSYEQYF TGTGCCAGCAGCCCCGGGTTAGCGGGATCCTCTCGCTCCTACGAGCAGTACTTC
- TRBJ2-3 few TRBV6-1 CASRQTWDSTDTQYF TGTGCCAGCAGGCAGACCTGGGACAGCACAGATACGCAGTATTTT
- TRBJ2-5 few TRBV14 CASSRELGPQETQYF TGTGCCAGCAGCCGGGAACTAGGTCCCCAAGAGACCCAGTACTTC
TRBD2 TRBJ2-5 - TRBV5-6 CASSPRWLAGGAETQYF TGTGCCAGCAGCCCACGGTGGCTAGCGGGGGGCGCGGAGACCCAGTACTTC
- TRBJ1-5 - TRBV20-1 CSARKGQHSNQPRHF TGCAGTGCTAGAAAGGGACAACATAGCAATCAGCCCCGGCATTTT
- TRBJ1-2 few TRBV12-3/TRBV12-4 CASSTLGTAGRGYTF TGTGCCAGCAGCACATTGGGGACGGCAGGTCGTGGCTACACCTTC
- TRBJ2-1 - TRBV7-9 CASSSDAGREFF TGTGCCAGCAGCTCCGATGCTGGGAGAGAATTCTTC
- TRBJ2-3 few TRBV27 CASSPTFTDTQYF TGTGCCAGCAGTCCCACTTTCACAGATACGCAGTATTTT
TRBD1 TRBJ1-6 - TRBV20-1 CSARDDQGTANNSPLHF TGCAGTGCTAGAGATGACCAGGGGACAGCGAATAATTCACCCCTCCACTTT
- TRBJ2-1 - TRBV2 CASSEPWVNNEQFF TGTGCCAGCAGTGAACCCTGGGTCAACAATGAGCAGTTCTTC
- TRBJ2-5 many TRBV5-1 CASSVMTEETQYF TGCGCCAGCAGCGTGATGACGGAAGAGACCCAGTACTTC
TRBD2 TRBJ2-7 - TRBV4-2 CASSQVAGDSSYEQYF TGTGCCAGCAGCCAAGTAGCGGGGGACAGCTCCTACGAGCAGTACTTC
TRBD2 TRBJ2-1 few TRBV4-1 CASSHLLGLAVKGEQFF TGCGCCAGCAGCCACCTCTTGGGACTAGCGGTCAAGGGTGAGCAGTTCTTC
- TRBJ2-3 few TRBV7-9 CASRAALTDTQYF TGTGCCAGCAGAGCGGCCCTCACAGATACGCAGTATTTT
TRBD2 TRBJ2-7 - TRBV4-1 CASSQDSASGRGSYEQYF TGCGCCAGCAGCCAAGATTCCGCTAGCGGGAGGGGCTCCTACGAGCAGTACTTC
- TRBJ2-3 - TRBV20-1 CSARDWGVVTDTQYF TGCAGTGCTAGAGATTGGGGGGTTGTAACAGATACGCAGTATTTT
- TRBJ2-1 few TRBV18 CASSRTANEQFF TGTGCCAGCTCTCGGACAGCCAATGAGCAGTTCTTC
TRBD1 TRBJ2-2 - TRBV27 CASSRTGGITGELFF TGTGCCAGCAGCCGGACAGGGGGAATCACCGGGGAGCTGTTTTTT
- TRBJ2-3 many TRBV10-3 CAIRMHELVPPTDTQYF TGTGCCATCAGAATGCATGAACTAGTTCCCCCCACAGATACGCAGTATTTT
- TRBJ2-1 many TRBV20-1 CSAREGSGSYNEQFF TGCAGTGCTAGAGAAGGTAGCGGCTCCTACAATGAGCAGTTCTTC
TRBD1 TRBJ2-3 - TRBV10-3 CAISGQSLGRQGAYLNTDTQYF TGTGCCATCAGTGGGCAGAGTTTGGGCAGGCAGGGGGCTTACTTAAACACAGATACGCAGTATTTT
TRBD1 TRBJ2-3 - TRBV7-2 CASSFRTGRLDTQYF TGTGCCAGCAGCTTCAGGACAGGGAGATTAGATACGCAGTATTTT
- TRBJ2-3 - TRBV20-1 CSAPGAGTDTQYF TGCAGTGCTCCCGGGGCGGGGACAGATACGCAGTATTTT
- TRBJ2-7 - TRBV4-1 CASSQTQGSYEQYF TGCGCCAGCAGCCAAACTCAGGGGTCCTACGAGCAGTACTTC
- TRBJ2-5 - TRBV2 CASSLRYTQETQYF TGTGCCAGCAGTCTCCGATACACTCAAGAGACCCAGTACTTC
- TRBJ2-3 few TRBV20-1 CSAGAHLQATDTQYF TGCAGTGCTGGAGCCCACCTTCAGGCCACAGATACGCAGTATTTT
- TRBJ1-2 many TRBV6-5 CASSYHRAYGYTF TGTGCCAGCAGTTACCATAGGGCCTATGGCTACACCTTC
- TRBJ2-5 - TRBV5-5 CASSLQLQANEQYF TGTGCCAGCAGCTTGCAACTACAAGCCAATGAGCAGTACTTC
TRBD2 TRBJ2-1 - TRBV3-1 CAGSPGLAGYNEQFF TGTGCCGGCAGCCCCGGACTAGCGGGGTACAATGAGCAGTTCTTC
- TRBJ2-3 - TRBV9 CASSVAPGKDTQYF TGTGCCAGCAGCGTAGCCCCAGGGAAGGATACGCAGTATTTT
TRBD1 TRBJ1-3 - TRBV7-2 CASSSDRGRSTIYF TGTGCCAGCAGCTCTGACAGGGGTAGGAGCACCATATATTTT